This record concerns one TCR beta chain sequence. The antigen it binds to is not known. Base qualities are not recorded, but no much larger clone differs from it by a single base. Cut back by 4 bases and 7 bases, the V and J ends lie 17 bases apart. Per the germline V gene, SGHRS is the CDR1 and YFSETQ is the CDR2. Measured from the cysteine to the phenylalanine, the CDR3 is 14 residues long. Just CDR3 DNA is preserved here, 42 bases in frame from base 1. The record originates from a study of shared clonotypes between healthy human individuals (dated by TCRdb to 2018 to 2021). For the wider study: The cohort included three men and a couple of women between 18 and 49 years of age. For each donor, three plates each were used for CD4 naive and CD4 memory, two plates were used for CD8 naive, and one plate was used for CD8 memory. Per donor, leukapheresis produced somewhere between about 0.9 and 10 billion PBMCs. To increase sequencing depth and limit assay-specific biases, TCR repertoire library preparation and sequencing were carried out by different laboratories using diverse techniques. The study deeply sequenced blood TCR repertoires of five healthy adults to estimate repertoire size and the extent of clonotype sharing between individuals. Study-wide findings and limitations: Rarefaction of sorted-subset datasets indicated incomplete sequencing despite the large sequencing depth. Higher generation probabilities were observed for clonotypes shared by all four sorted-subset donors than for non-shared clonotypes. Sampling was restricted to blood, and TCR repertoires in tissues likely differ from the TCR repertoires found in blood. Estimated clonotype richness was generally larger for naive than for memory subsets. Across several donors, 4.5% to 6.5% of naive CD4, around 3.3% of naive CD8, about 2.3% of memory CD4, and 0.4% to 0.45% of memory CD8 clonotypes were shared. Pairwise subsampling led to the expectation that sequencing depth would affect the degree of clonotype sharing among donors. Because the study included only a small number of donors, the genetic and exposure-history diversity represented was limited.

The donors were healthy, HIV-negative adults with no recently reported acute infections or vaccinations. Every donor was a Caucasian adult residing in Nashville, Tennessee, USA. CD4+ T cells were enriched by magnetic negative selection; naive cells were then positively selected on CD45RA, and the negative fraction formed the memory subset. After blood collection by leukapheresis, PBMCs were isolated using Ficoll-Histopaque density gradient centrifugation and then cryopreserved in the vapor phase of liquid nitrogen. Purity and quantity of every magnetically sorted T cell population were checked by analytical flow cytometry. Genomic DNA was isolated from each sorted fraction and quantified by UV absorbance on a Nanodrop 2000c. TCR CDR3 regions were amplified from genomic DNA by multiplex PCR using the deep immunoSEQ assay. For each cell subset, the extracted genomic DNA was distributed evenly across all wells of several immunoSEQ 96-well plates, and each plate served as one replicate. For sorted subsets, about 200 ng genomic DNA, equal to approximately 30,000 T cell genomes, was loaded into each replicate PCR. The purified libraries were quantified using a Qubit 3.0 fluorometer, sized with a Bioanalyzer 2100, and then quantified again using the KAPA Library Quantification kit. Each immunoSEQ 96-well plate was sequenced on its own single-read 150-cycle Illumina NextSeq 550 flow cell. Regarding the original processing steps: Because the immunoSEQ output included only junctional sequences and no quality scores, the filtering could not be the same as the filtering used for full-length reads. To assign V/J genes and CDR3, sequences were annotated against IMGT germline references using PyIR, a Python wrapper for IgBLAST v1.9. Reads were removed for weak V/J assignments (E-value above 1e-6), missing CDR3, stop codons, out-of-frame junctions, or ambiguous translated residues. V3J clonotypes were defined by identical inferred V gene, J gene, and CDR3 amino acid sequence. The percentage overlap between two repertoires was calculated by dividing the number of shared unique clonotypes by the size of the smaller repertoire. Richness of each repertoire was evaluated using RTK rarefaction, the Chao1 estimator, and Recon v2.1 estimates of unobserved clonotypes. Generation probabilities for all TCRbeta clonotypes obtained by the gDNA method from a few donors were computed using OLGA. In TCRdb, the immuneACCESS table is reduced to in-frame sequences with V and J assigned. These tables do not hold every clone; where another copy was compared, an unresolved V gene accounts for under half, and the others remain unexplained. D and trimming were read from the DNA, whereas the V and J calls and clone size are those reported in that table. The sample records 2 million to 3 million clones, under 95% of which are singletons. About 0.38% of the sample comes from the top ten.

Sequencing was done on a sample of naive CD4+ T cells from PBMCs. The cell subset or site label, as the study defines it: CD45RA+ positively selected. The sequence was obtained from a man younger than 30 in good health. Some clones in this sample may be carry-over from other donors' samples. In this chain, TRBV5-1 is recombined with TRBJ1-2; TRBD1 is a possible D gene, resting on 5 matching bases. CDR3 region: CASSPAGGRFGYTF. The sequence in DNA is TGCGCCAGCAGCCCCGCCGGGGGACGTTTTGGCTACACCTTC.